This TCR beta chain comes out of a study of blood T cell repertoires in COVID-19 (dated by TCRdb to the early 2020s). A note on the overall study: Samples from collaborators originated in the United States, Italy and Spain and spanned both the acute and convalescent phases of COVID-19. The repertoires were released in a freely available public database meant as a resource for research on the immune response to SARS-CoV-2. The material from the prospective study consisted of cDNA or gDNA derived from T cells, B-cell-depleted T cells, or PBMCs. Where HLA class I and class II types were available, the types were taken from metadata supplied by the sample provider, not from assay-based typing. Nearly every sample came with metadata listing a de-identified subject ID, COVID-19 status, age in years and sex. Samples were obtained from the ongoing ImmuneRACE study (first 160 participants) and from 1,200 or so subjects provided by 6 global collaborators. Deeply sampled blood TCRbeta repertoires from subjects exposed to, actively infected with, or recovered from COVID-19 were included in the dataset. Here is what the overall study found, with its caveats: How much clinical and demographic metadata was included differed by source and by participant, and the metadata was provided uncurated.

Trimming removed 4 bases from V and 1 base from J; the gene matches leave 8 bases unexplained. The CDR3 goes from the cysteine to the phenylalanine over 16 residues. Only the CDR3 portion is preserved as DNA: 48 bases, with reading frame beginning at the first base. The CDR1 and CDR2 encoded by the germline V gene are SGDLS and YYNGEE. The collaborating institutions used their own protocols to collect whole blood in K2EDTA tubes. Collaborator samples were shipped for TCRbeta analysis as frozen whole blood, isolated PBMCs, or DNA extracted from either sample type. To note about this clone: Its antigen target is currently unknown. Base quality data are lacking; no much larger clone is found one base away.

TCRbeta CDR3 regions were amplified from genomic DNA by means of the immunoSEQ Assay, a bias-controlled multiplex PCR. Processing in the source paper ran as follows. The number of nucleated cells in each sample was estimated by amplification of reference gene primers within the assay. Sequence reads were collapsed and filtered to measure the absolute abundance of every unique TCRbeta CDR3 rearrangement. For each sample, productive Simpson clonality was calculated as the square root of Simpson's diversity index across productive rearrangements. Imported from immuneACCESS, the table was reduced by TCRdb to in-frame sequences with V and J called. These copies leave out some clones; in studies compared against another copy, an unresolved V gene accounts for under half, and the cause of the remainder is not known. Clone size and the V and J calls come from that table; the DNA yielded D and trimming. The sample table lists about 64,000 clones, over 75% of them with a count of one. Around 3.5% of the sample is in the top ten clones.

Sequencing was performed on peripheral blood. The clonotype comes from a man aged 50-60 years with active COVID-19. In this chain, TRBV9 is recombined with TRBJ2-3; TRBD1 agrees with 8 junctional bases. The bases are TGTGCCAGCAGCAGAGGGACAGGTGAGGGCACAGATACGCAGTATTTT. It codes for CASSRGTGEGTDTQYF.